The 13 T cell receptor beta chains given below trace back to one sample, sequenced in a study of shared clonotypes between healthy human individuals. Profiling relied on immunoSEQ multiplex PCR, and the TCRdb table lists in-frame clones only, not all of them. The sample lists about 530,000 clones; 90% to 96% were seen once. The sequenced sample was naive CD4+ T cells sorted from blood. Subset of the sample: CD45RA+ positively selected. The source of these receptors is a woman in her twenties or thirties in good health.

This chain links TRBV4-1 with TRBJ2-7; tentatively, D is TRBD1 (6 bases). The CDR3 consists of 14 residues. The germline CDR1 and CDR2 sequences are MGHRA and YSYEKL. The V gene lost 1 base and the J gene lost 4 bases, with 11 bases spanning the gap. CDR3 sequence: CASSQATGRYEQYF. As DNA, the CDR3 is TGCGCCAGCAGCCAAGCCACAGGGCGGTACGAGCAGTACTTC.

The rearrangement links TRBV2 to TRBJ2-7, with 7 nucleotides matching TRBD1. Germline V gene lookup returns CDR1 SNHLY and CDR2 FYNNEI. The trim removed 5 bases at V and 2 bases at J, leaving 6 bases unmatched. This CDR3 is built from 14 residues. CDR3 amino acids: CASSLQGTPYEQYF. For the CDR3, the DNA is TGTGCCAGCAGTTTACAGGGGACCCCCTACGAGCAGTACTTC.

The J gene is TRBJ2-2, the V gene TRBV7-9; 11 nucleotides line up with TRBD2. The V segment lost 5 bases and the J segment 5 bases; nucleotides outside the gene matches: 10. In germline, CDR1 is SEHNR, CDR2 FQNEAQ (reference sequence). The CDR3 totals 17 residues. As DNA, the CDR3 is TGTGCCAGCAGCGCAATCTTAACTAGCGGGAGAACCGGGGAGCTGTTTTTT. Residues: CASSAILTSGRTGELFF. The variable domain in full, completed from reference TRBV7-9 and TRBJ2-2, reads DTGVSQNPRHKITKRGQNVTFRCDPISEHNRLYWYRQTLGQGPEFLTYFQNEAQLEKSRLLSDRFSAERPKGSFSTLEIQRTEQGDSAMYLCASSAILTSGRTGELFFGEGSRLTVL.

This sequence joins TRBV7-9 and TRBJ2-1, with 8 bases matching TRBD2. V lost 4 bases to trimming and J lost 3 bases; unmatched junction nucleotides: 8. The CDR3 spans 16 residues. Germline assignment: CDR1 SEHNR and CDR2 FQNEAQ (reference sequence). CDR3 region: CASSSSGTRVYNEQFF. The CDR3 DNA sequence: TGTGCCAGCAGCTCCTCCGGGACTAGGGTCTACAATGAGCAGTTCTTC.

This clone was seen once. The chain joins TRBV7-3 to TRBJ2-7, with a tentative D call TRBD2 (6 bases). The CDR3 has 15 amino acids. Germline CDR1 and CDR2: SGHTA and FQGTGA. Trimming shortened V by 6 bases and J by 4 bases, and 19 bases separated the two germline ends. The DNA for the CDR3 is TGTGCCAGCAGTTCACTAGCCATGTGGCGATACGAGCAGTACTTC. Translated, it gives CASSSLAMWRYEQYF.

V usage is TRBV21-1 and J usage is TRBJ1-4. TRBV21-1 is assigned pseudogene status. This CDR3 has 15 amino acids. CDR3: CASSRKGREDEKLFF. The CDR3 DNA reads TGTGCCAGCAGCAGAAAAGGGAGGGAGGATGAAAAACTGTTTTTT.

This clone was counted once. The rearrangement joins TRBV9 to TRBJ2-2, with D possibly being TRBD1 (7 bases). Germline-derived CDR1 and CDR2 are SGDLS and YYNGEE. Trimming removed 7 bases from V and 8 bases from J, with 15 bases in between. The CDR3 length is 13 residues. The CDR3 protein is CASGPRGTGELFF. The CDR3 DNA sequence: TGTGCCAGCGGGCCCAGGGGGACTGGGGAGCTGTTTTTT. The full variable domain, its missing parts supplied by reference TRBV9 and TRBJ2-2, is DSGVTQTPKHLITATGQRVTLRCSPRSGDLSVYWYQQSLDQGLQFLIQYYNGEERAKGNILERFSAQQFPDLHSELNLSSLELGDSALYFCASGPRGTGELFFGEGSRLTVL.

The chain uses TRBV6-5 and TRBJ1-4; D not resolved. The V end lost 6 bases, the J end lost 10 bases, and 15 bases lay between the germline ends. Per germline, CDR1 MNHEY and CDR2 SVGAGI. CDR3 length equals 13 residues. CDR3: CASRVRTSGKLFF. The CDR3 DNA sequence: TGTGCCAGCAGGGTCAGGACCTCTGGAAAACTGTTTTTT.

This CDR3 is CASRPSGTGAYEQYF. The DNA for the CDR3 is TGTGCCAGCAGACCCTCCGGGACAGGGGCCTACGAGCAGTACTTC. The V gene is TRBV6-1, the J gene TRBJ2-7; 10 bases agree with TRBD1. Germline V gives CDR1 MNHNS, CDR2 SASEGT. This CDR3 is 15 amino acids long. The junction had 7 bases not matched to a gene; V was cut back by 6 bases and J by 2 bases.

The chain employs TRBV5-4 and TRBJ2-4; the D gene is possibly TRBD1 (6 bases). There are 14 residues in the CDR3. V gave up 4 bases and J gave up 6 bases, with 14 bases separating them. Germline CDR1 is SGHNT and CDR2 is YYREEE (reference sequence). The CDR3 loop is CASSRPGVPNIQYF. The DNA of the CDR3 is TGTGCCAGCAGCCGCCCAGGGGTTCCAAACATTCAGTACTTC.

The chain combines TRBV10-3 with TRBJ2-3; 10 bases line up with TRBD2. CDR1 and CDR2 from the germline V gene are ENHRY and SYGVKD. This CDR3 contains 15 residues. Losses at the gene ends were 10 bases for V and 6 bases for J; bases not matched to a gene: 13. The CDR3 here is CATWDSSGRGDTQYF. The DNA for the CDR3 is TGTGCCACCTGGGACTCAAGCGGGAGGGGTGATACGCAGTATTTT.

The chain carries TRBV28 and TRBJ1-2; TRBD1 matches 7 bases. The CDR3 has 15 amino acids. Trimming at V came to 4 bases and at J to 6 bases, leaving 11 bases not matched to a gene. Germline V lookup: CDR1 MDHEN, CDR2 SYDVKM. CDR3 sequence reads: CASSSRQGPPNGYTF. The DNA for the CDR3 is TGTGCCAGCAGTTCCAGACAGGGCCCACCGAATGGCTACACCTTC.

This chain joins TRBV11-2 and TRBJ2-7; 9 positions agree with TRBD2. Trimming took 5 bases from V and 7 from J; bases not matched to a gene: 15. Germline loops: CDR1 SGHAT, CDR2 FQNNGV. CDR3 length equals 16 residues. In nucleotides, the CDR3 is TGTGCCAGCAGCGGGTACACCGGGACTAGCACAGGAGAGCAGTACTTC. The encoded protein is CASSGYTGTSTGEQYF.